The 10 T cell receptor beta chains in this list originate from one sample, sequenced in a study of shared clonotypes between healthy human individuals. TCRdb's table, derived via immunoSEQ multiplex PCR, lists solely in-frame clones and lacks some. The sample lists some 1 million clones, approximately 70% occurring once. The sample consisted of memory CD4+ T cells sorted from blood. As to subset: CD45RA-negative fraction. These receptors were taken from a man aged 18 to 30 in good health.

The CDR3 nucleotides read TGTGCCAGTAGTATCCGAGCGGGAAACAATGAGCAGTTCTTC. Translating it yields CASSIRAGNNEQFF. The chain uses TRBV19 and TRBJ2-1, with TRBD2 matching over 7 bases. V was clipped by 3 bases and J by 5 bases; unmatched bases: 4. The length of the CDR3 is 14 residues. Germline CDR1 and CDR2: LNHDA and SQIVND (reference sequence). Complete variable domain (other parts from reference TRBV19 and TRBJ2-1): DGGITQSPKYLFRKEGQNVTLSCEQNLNHDAMYWYRQDPGQGLRLIYYSQIVNDFQKGDIAEGYSVSREKKESFPLTVTSAQKNPTAFYLCASSIRAGNNEQFFGPGTRLTVL.

The chain links TRBV2 to TRBJ1-2, with D unresolved. Germline V CDR1 and CDR2: SNHLY, FYNNEI. The CDR3 covers 13 residues. The V end was cut by 3 bases, the J end by 7 bases, with 12 bases between. CDR3 protein: CASSDVGMGGYTF. CDR3 in DNA: TGTGCCAGCAGTGATGTGGGGATGGGTGGCTACACCTTC. Drawing the rest from reference TRBV2 and TRBJ1-2, the complete variable domain is EPEVTQTPSHQVTQMGQEVILRCVPISNHLYFYWYRQILGQKVEFLVSFYNNEISEKSEIFDDQFSVERPDGSNFTLKIRSTKLEDSAMYFCASSDVGMGGYTFGSGTRLTVV.

The chain carries TRBV4-3 and TRBJ2-1; a weak D match, TRBD1 (6 bases). The germline V and J ends were trimmed by 2 bases and 2 bases, with 10 bases remaining between them. The CDR3 runs to 15 residues. Germline-derived CDR1 and CDR2 are LGHNA and YSLEER. The CDR3 bases are TGCGCCAGCAGCCAATCACAGGGCCCCTACAATGAGCAGTTCTTC. Protein sequence: CASSQSQGPYNEQFF.

The V gene is TRBV2, the J gene TRBJ1-1; D is unresolved. Trimming cost V 6 bases and J 0 bases, with 14 bases left between them. This CDR3 is 15 amino acids long. CDR1 and CDR2 from the germline V gene are SNHLY and FYNNEI. The CDR3 spells CASRVGGVMNTEAFF. CDR3 coding DNA: TGTGCCAGCAGGGTGGGTGGGGTTATGAACACTGAAGCTTTCTTT.

CDR3 sequence (DNA): TGTGCCAGGGGGGGACTAGCGAACACCGGGGAGCTGTTTTTT. Translating gives CARGGLANTGELFF. The chain carries TRBV7-2 and TRBJ2-2; 8 positions agree with TRBD2. This CDR3 has 14 residues. Germline assignment: CDR1 SGHTA and CDR2 FQGNSA. J was trimmed by 0 bases and V by 9 bases; bases with no gene match: 3.

This clone was counted between two and nine times. This CDR3 is CASSLDLGGGRQVETQYF. The CDR3 DNA reads TGTGCCAGCAGCTTAGATCTTGGGGGCGGGCGGCAAGTAGAGACCCAGTACTTC. The chain is built from TRBV11-2 and TRBJ2-5; a possible D gene is TRBD1 (6 bases). The germline V gene has CDR1 SGHAT and CDR2 FQNNGV. V lost 0 bases, J lost 4 bases, and 21 bases lay in between. The CDR3 length is 18 residues.

The rearrangement links TRBV2 to TRBJ2-7, with 7 bases fitting TRBD1. The CDR3 runs 13 residues. Per germline, CDR1 SNHLY and CDR2 FYNNEI. The ends lost 5 bases at V and 4 bases at J; junction bases unmatched: 5. The CDR3 sequence is CASSLNRGYEQYF. For the CDR3, the DNA is TGTGCCAGCAGTTTGAACAGGGGATACGAGCAGTACTTC.

The chain couples TRBV7-9 to TRBJ1-2; tentative D call: TRBD1 (5 bases). V lost 6 bases to trimming and J lost 0 bases, with 11 bases between them. This CDR3 spans 14 amino acids. Germline V gene data show CDR1 as SEHNR and CDR2 as FQNEAQ (reference sequence). The CDR3 bases are TGTGCCAGCAGTTTCAGGGATTCTAACTATGGCTACACCTTC. This translates into CASSFRDSNYGYTF.

This chain uses TRBV5-4 with TRBJ2-6; tentative D call: TRBD1 (5 bases). CDR1 and CDR2 (germline): SGHNT, YYREEE (reference sequence). Trimming removed 1 base from V and 2 bases from J, with 7 bases in between. The length of the CDR3 is 15 residues. This CDR3 is CASSLPTAGANVLTF. DNA of the CDR3: TGTGCCAGCAGCTTGCCGACAGCTGGGGCCAACGTCCTGACTTTC.

The V call is TRBV4-1, the J call TRBJ2-7, with D perhaps matching TRBD2 (6 bases). The V gene's germline CDR1 is MGHRA and CDR2 YSYEKL. The CDR3 has 17 residues. V dropped 0 bases and J dropped 2 bases, with 17 bases sitting between them. The CDR3 sequence: CASSQDQLGERAYEQYF. The CDR3 DNA follows: TGCGCCAGCAGCCAAGATCAACTCGGGGAGCGGGCCTACGAGCAGTACTTC.